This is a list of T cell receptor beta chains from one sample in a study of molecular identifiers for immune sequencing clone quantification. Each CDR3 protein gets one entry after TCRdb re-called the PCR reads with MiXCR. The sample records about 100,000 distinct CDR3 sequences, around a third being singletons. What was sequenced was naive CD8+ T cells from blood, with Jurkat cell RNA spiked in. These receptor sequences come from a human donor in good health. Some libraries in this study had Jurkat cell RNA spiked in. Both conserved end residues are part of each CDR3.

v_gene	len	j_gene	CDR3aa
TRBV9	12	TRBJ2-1	CASSALIDEQFF
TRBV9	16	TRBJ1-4	CASSVSGVETNEKLFF
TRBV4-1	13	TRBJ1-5	CASSPWGGQPQHF
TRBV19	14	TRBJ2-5	CASSPGRSLGTQYF
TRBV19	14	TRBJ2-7	CASSISLESYEQYF
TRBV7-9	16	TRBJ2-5	CASSATPRDNQETQYF
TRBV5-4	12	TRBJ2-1	CASSFRQGEQFF
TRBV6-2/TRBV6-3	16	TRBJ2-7	CASSTQDWPPFYEQYF
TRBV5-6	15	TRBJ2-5	CASSLASARGETQYF
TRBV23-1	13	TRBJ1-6	CASWGSENSPLHF
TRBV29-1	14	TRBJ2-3	CSSLRADSTDTQYF
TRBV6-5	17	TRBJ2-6	CASSSVGALGGANVLTF
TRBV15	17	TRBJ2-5	CATSRECPGRRMETQYF
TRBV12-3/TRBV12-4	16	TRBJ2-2	CASSFPAATNTGELFF
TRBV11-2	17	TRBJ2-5	CASSFDVSGGTQETQYF
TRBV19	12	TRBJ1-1	CASGLGETEAFF
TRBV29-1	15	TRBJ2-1	CSVDPDLADYNEQFF
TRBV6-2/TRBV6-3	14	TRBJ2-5	CASSWMTGQETQYF
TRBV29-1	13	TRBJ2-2	CSVEARGTGELFF
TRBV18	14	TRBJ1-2	CASSHSDRSYGYTF
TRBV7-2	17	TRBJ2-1	CASSHYRDRGSYNEQFF
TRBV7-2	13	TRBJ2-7	CASSPPRDYEQYF
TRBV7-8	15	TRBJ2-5	CASSLAWGGGETQYF
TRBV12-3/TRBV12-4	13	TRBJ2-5	CAGSWDREETQYF
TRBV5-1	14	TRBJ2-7	CASSLSGAGYEQYF
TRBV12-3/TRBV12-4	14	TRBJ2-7	CASSLSGSFLWQYF
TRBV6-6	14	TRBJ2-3	CASSYTSREDTQYF
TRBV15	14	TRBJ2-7	CSTSRASGTYEQYF
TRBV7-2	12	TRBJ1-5	CASSPGGEPQHF
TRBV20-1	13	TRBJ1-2	CSARPGGGYGYTF
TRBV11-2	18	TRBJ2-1	CASSPRPGGSGEGDEQFF
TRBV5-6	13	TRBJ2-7	CASSFEGVYGQYF
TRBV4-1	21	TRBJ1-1	CASRPEPGQAPPKRISTEAFF
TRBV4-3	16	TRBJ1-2	CASSQNQGTTNYGYTF
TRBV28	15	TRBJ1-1	CASSLSSDGYTEAFF
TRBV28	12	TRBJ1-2	CASSLGADGYTF
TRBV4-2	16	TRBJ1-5	CASSQERRGWNQPQHF
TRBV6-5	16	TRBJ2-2	CASSTPLRWNTGELFF
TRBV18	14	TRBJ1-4	CASSPEGAFEKLFF
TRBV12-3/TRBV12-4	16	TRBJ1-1	CASSPLPDGWNTEAFF
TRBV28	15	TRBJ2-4	CASSPFKLAKNIQYF
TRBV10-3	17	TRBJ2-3	CAISGAQTELLTDTQYF
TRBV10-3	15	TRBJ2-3	CAIRARGIPTDTQYF
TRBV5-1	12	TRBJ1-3	CASSFDGNTIYF
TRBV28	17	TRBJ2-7	CASSMGQGALGTYEQYF
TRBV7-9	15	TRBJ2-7	CASSPMGQPTYEQYF
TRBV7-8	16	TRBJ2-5	CASSLGGGQGLQTQYF
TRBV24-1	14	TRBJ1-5	CATSDRQMNQPQHF
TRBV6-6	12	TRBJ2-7	CVSSPQDYEQYF
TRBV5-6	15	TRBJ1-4	CASSIDGQGAEKLFF
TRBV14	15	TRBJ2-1	CASSQTTSEYNEQFF
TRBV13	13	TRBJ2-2	CAGSSYRAGELFF
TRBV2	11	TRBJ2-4	CASILSGIQYF
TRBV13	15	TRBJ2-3	CASSFSSGRYDTQYF
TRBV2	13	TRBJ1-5	CASRGDSNQPQHF
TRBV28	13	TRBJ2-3	CASSLAGADTQYF
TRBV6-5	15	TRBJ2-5	CASSPGGGALEPQYF
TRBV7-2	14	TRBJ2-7	CASSLGVSAYEPYF